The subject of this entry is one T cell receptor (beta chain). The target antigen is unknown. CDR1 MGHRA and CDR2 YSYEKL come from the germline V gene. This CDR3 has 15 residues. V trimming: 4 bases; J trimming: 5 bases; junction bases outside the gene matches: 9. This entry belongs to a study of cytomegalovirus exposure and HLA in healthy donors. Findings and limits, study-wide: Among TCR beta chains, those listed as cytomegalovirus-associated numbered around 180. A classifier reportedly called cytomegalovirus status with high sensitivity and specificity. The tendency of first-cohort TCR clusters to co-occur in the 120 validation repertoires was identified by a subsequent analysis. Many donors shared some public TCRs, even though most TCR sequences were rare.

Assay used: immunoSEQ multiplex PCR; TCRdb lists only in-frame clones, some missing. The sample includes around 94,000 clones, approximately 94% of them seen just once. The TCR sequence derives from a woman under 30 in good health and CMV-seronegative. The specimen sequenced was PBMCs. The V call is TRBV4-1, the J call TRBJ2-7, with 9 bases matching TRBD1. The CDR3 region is CASSLKKRTGDEQYF. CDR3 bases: TGCGCCAGCAGCCTTAAAAAAAGGACAGGGGACGAGCAGTACTTC.